This is a list of T cell receptor beta chains from one sample in a study of cytomegalovirus exposure and HLA in healthy donors. Assay: immunoSEQ multiplex PCR; the TCRdb copy retains only in-frame clones and omits some. The sample contains about 150,000 clones, 76% of which appear only once. Sequences were obtained from PBMCs. The receptor source for this set is a middle-aged woman in good health and CMV-seronegative. The CDR3 runs from the conserved cysteine through the conserved F or W. A D gene is named only where the DNA matches it firmly. Some rows have no size entry. The others give once, few or many, or a class for an expanded clone.

abundance	v_gene	j_gene	len	d_gene	CDR3nt	CDR3aa
NA	TRBV5-1	TRBJ2-2	13	TRBD1	TGCGCCAGCAGCTGGGACAGGGCCGGGGAGCTGTTTTTT	CASSWDRAGELFF
NA	TRBV7-9	TRBJ1-2	14	NA	TGTTCCAGCAGCTTCGGGCAGGGAAGTTTTGGCTACACCTTC	CSSSFGQGSFGYTF
few	TRBV7-6	TRBJ2-1	13	NA	TGTGCCAGCAGCTTAGCGCCGGGGAATGAGCAGTTCTTC	CASSLAPGNEQFF
NA	TRBV5-1	TRBJ2-7	15	NA	TGCGCCAGCAGCTTGGCTCCGGGACAAATATACGAGCAGTACTTC	CASSLAPGQIYEQYF
NA	TRBV5-6	TRBJ1-2	14	NA	TGTGCCAGCAGCTTTGGGCTTGCGAACTATGGCTACACCTTC	CASSFGLANYGYTF
NA	TRBV28	TRBJ1-2	14	NA	TGTGCCAGCAGTTTCCAGGGTGGGAACTATGGCTACACCTTC	CASSFQGGNYGYTF
NA	TRBV7-2	TRBJ1-4	14	NA	TGTGCCAGCAGCTTAGACCGCGGAAATGAAAAACTGTTTTTT	CASSLDRGNEKLFF
NA	TRBV5-1	TRBJ2-3	14	NA	TGCGCCAGCAGCACCACGCCCGGGACAGATACGCAGTATTTT	CASSTTPGTDTQYF
NA	TRBV19	TRBJ1-1	14	TRBD1	TGTGCCAGTAGGCGCGACAGGGTGGACACTGAAGCTTTCTTT	CASRRDRVDTEAFF
NA	TRBV5-4	TRBJ1-1	16	NA	TGTGCCAGCAGCTTGAAATTGGACAGATGGAACACTGAAGCTTTCTTT	CASSLKLDRWNTEAFF
few	TRBV28	TRBJ1-4	16	NA	TGTGCCAGCAGTTTATGGACAGATTCAACTAATGAAAAACTGTTTTTT	CASSLWTDSTNEKLFF
few	TRBV30	TRBJ1-1	14	TRBD1	TGTGCCTGGAGGTCGTTCGGCAGGGGGCTTAATGCTTTCTTT	CAWRSFGRGLNAFF
NA	TRBV6-5	TRBJ1-1	12	NA	TGTGCCAGCAGTGTGGGAGGCCCTACTCCTTTCTTT	CASSVGGPTPFF
NA	TRBV5-4	TRBJ2-3	15	TRBD2	TGTGCCAGCACCACCCGGTGGGACTACACAGATACGCAGTATTTT	CASTTRWDYTDTQYF
NA	TRBV7-9	TRBJ1-4	12	NA	TGTGCCAGCAGCTCTAGTAATGAAAAACTGTTTTTT	CASSSSNEKLFF
NA	TRBV30	TRBJ1-2	16	NA	TGTGCCTGGAGTGTACCTCAGGGGAGATTCAGGAGTGGCTACACCTTC	CAWSVPQGRFRSGYTF
few	TRBV6-6	TRBJ1-1	15	NA	TGTGCCAGCAGTTACTTAGGTAGGGGGGAGGGTGAAGCTTTCTTT	CASSYLGRGEGEAFF
NA	TRBV15	TRBJ2-7	13	NA	TGTGCCACCAGCAGGGACACCGGTTACGAGCAGTACTTC	CATSRDTGYEQYF
NA	TRBV11-2	TRBJ1-3	15	NA	TGTGCCAGCAGCCCTCGCAGGGTCTCTGGAAACACCATATATTTT	CASSPRRVSGNTIYF
NA	TRBV2	TRBJ1-2	13	TRBD1	TGTGCCAGCAGGCCCGGGACAGATTATGGCTACACCTTC	CASRPGTDYGYTF
NA	TRBV27	TRBJ1-2	16	TRBD1	TGTGCCAGCAGTAGCAGCCTGACAGGGACTGCGGGTGGCTACACCTTC	CASSSSLTGTAGGYTF
NA	TRBV2	TRBJ2-3	14	TRBD2	TGTGCCAGCATGGGACTAGATACGAGCGATACGCAGTATTTT	CASMGLDTSDTQYF
NA	TRBV9	TRBJ2-3	15	TRBD1	TGTGCCAGCAGCGCAAAGGGGGCGCACCCAGATACGCAGTATTTT	CASSAKGAHPDTQYF
NA	TRBV7-9	TRBJ2-3	18	TRBD2	TGTGCCAGCAGCTTAGGGACTAGCGGGGGCCCTCGCACAGATACGCAGTATTTT	CASSLGTSGGPRTDTQYF
NA	TRBV6-6	TRBJ1-1	13	NA	TGTGCCAGCGGGAGGAATATGAACACTGAAGCTTTCTTT	CASGRNMNTEAFF
few	TRBV2	TRBJ2-7	12	TRBD2	TGTGCCGGGGGGGGAAGGACCTACGAGCAGTACTTC	CAGGGRTYEQYF
NA	TRBV30	TRBJ2-5	13	NA	TGTGCCTGGAGAGGTCGGGTCCAAGAGACCCAGTACTTC	CAWRGRVQETQYF
once	TRBV5-1	TRBJ2-2	16	TRBD2	TGCGCCAGCAGCCCGAGGACTAGCCCCGGGACCGGGGAGCTGTTTTTT	CASSPRTSPGTGELFF
NA	TRBV10-3	TRBJ2-7	14	TRBD1	TGTGCCATCAGGCCCAGGGGACAGGGGTACGAGCAGTACTTC	CAIRPRGQGYEQYF
NA	TRBV27	TRBJ1-1	13	NA	TGTGCCAGCAGGGGGGGAGGGAACACTGAAGCTTTCTTT	CASRGGGNTEAFF
NA	TRBV5-1	TRBJ2-1	14	NA	TGCGCCAGCAGCCCGCTTAGTAGCCGCAATGAGCAGTTCTTC	CASSPLSSRNEQFF
NA	TRBV2	TRBJ1-2	16	NA	TGTGCCAGCAGTGACTGGTTAGCTGCCTCCGGGAATGGCTACACCTTC	CASSDWLAASGNGYTF
few	TRBV7-9	TRBJ2-7	14	NA	TGTGCCAGCAGCTTAGGAGGGTTCTCCTACGAGCAGTACTTC	CASSLGGFSYEQYF
NA	TRBV4-1	TRBJ1-5	15	NA	TGCGCCAGCACCCTGGGGCCGGGTAGCAATCAGCCCCAGCATTTT	CASTLGPGSNQPQHF
NA	TRBV7-7	TRBJ2-7	13	NA	TGTGCCAGCAGCTTATTATCGGGTAGCGAGCAGTACTTC	CASSLLSGSEQYF
NA	TRBV7-9	TRBJ1-2	15	TRBD1	TGTGCCAGCAGCTTAGGTGGGACAGGGGCCTATGGCTACACCTTC	CASSLGGTGAYGYTF
NA	TRBV4-1	TRBJ1-1	14	NA	TGCGCCAGCAGCCATATGCGGGGTAACACTGAAGCTTTCTTT	CASSHMRGNTEAFF
NA	TRBV5-4	TRBJ2-2	16	NA	TGTGCCAGCAGCTTGGGGGGGACATCCAACACCGGGGAGCTGTTTTTT	CASSLGGTSNTGELFF
NA	TRBV30	TRBJ1-5	18	TRBD1	TGTGCCTGGAGTGTAAGGGGACAGCTAGTCTATAGCAATCAGCCCCAGCATTTT	CAWSVRGQLVYSNQPQHF
once	TRBV5-1	TRBJ1-6	15	NA	TGCGCCAGCAGCTCCCGGGAATCCTATAATTCACCCCTCCACTTT	CASSSRESYNSPLHF
few	TRBV5-1	TRBJ2-5	15	TRBD1	TGCGCCAGCAGCGTAACGGACAGGGAACAAGAGACCCAGTACTTC	CASSVTDREQETQYF
few	TRBV19	TRBJ1-1	12	NA	TGTGCCAGTAGTGAGGGGAACACTGAAGCTTTCTTT	CASSEGNTEAFF
NA	TRBV7-9	TRBJ1-2	15	TRBD1	TGTGCCAGCAGCTTAGGACAGGGAGTCGACTATGGCTACACCTTC	CASSLGQGVDYGYTF
NA	TRBV7-2	TRBJ2-7	15	TRBD1	TGTGCCAGCAGCTTGACCGGGACAGGGCTTTACGAGCAGTACTTC	CASSLTGTGLYEQYF
NA	TRBV15	TRBJ2-7	13	NA	TGTGCCACCAGCTCTCGACTCCGGATCGAGCAGTACTTC	CATSSRLRIEQYF
NA	TRBV9	TRBJ2-5	15	NA	TGTGCCAGCAGCGTACAGGCAGGGGTCGGTGAGACCCAGTACTTC	CASSVQAGVGETQYF
NA	TRBV7-9	TRBJ2-1	15	TRBD1	TGTGCCAGCAGCTCCGGGACAGGGAGTTACAATGAGCAGTTCTTC	CASSSGTGSYNEQFF
NA	TRBV7-9	TRBJ1-1	15	TRBD1	TGTTCCAGCAGCTTGTGGGACAGGGCGAACACTGAAGCTTTCTTT	CSSSLWDRANTEAFF
NA	TRBV19	TRBJ2-3	15	NA	TGTGCCAGTAGTATAATGGGCAACCCCACAGATACGCAGTATTTT	CASSIMGNPTDTQYF
NA	TRBV5-1	TRBJ2-1	15	TRBD1	TGCGCCAGCAGCCCCGGACAGGGACCGGTCAATGAGCAGTTCTTC	CASSPGQGPVNEQFF
NA	TRBV5-1	TRBJ1-1	17	NA	TGCGCCAGCAGCTTGCAAGCGGCCCCCAATCTGAACACTGAAGCTTTCTTT	CASSLQAAPNLNTEAFF
NA	TRBV10-3	TRBJ1-2	12	TRBD1	TGTGCCAGCTCACAGGGGATGCGTGGCTACACCTTC	CASSQGMRGYTF
NA	TRBV5-1	TRBJ1-1	14	NA	TGCGCCAGCAGCTTGAAGGGGGACCACACTGAAGCTTTCTTT	CASSLKGDHTEAFF
NA	TRBV28	TRBJ1-1	13	NA	TGTGCCAGCCTTCGGACAGAGCTCACTGAAGCTTTCTTT	CASLRTELTEAFF
NA	TRBV6-4	TRBJ2-3	17	TRBD2	TGTGCCAGCAGTGACAACCCCGGCGGGGGGGTGTTTGATACGCAGTATTTT	CASSDNPGGGVFDTQYF